The 30 T cell receptor beta chains below were found in one sample sequenced in a study of cytotoxic CD8 clonotypes in ibrutinib-treated CLL. Here immunoSEQ multiplex PCR was the method, and the copy in TCRdb shows in-frame clones only, minus some. Of under 300,000 clones listed, under 75% are singletons. The sample here was PBMCs, taken after 24 months of ibrutinib treatment. Receptors originate from a human donor with chronic lymphocytic leukemia.

The chain recombines TRBV2 with TRBJ2-7, with D possibly TRBD1 on 5 matching bases. The ends were cut back, 7 bases at V and 3 bases at J, with 16 bases in the middle. There are 14 residues in the CDR3. Germline V gene lookup returns CDR1 SNHLY and CDR2 FYNNEI. CDR3 amino acids: CASKETSQGYEQYF. The CDR3 DNA reads TGTGCCAGCAAGGAAACTTCCCAGGGCTACGAGCAGTACTTC.

The chain has TRBV13 and TRBJ2-7; D perhaps matches TRBD1 (6 bases). CDR3 length: 15 amino acids. The germline V gene encodes CDR1 PRHDT and CDR2 FYEKMQ (reference sequence). The V end was cut by 2 bases, the J end by 6 bases, with 17 bases between. For the CDR3, the DNA is TGTGCCAGCAGCTTACGTGTTAGGAGACAGGCCGAGCAGTACTTC. Its protein product is CASSLRVRRQAEQYF.

J is TRBJ2-7 and V is TRBV6-5; D ambiguous. In germline, CDR1 is MNHEY, CDR2 SVGAGI. The CDR3 has 11 amino acids. Between the trimmed V and J ends, which lost 8 bases and 5 bases, there was a span of 10 bases. The CDR3 is CASRGWDEQYF. CDR3 bases: TGTGCCAGCCGCGGATGGGACGAGCAGTACTTC.

The rearrangement links TRBV19 to TRBJ2-5, with D possibly called TRBD1 or TRBD2 (6 bases each). This CDR3 contains 16 residues. V was cut by 6 bases and J by 4 bases, with 21 bases left in between. Germline CDR1 LNHDA, CDR2 SQIVND (reference sequence). CDR3 in DNA: TGTGCCAGTAGCCTTGAGCCGGGGGCAAGGGGAGAGACCCAGTACTTC. This gives the protein CASSLEPGARGETQYF.

The CDR3 spells CATSPGGAGANVLTF. The DNA for the CDR3 is TGTGCCACCAGCCCAGGGGGGGCTGGGGCCAACGTCCTGACTTTC. The chain uses TRBV15 and TRBJ2-6, with D perhaps being TRBD1 or TRBD2 (7 bases each). The V gene's germline CDR1 is LNHNV and CDR2 YYDKDF (reference sequence). V dropped 5 bases and J dropped 2 bases, with 10 bases sitting between them. The CDR3 length is 15 residues.

A note on this clone: In the same sample, other DNA sequences code for this CDR3. The chain combines TRBV6-5 with TRBJ1-3; D is unresolved. V shed 3 bases and J shed 1 base, with 7 bases lying between them. The V gene's germline CDR1 is MNHEY and CDR2 SVGAGI. The CDR3 is 14 residues long. CDR3 in DNA: TGTGCCAGCAGTTATGGGTCATCTGGAAACACCATATATTTT. It translates to CASSYGSSGNTIYF.

This sequence joins TRBV29-1 and TRBJ2-2; no clear D. Germline V CDR1 and CDR2: SQVTM, ANQGSEA. This CDR3 contains 13 residues. V lost 0 bases to trimming and J lost 6 bases, with 8 bases between them. The CDR3 is CSVEDPSAGELFF. The CDR3 DNA is TGCAGCGTTGAAGATCCCTCTGCCGGGGAGCTGTTTTTT.

The chain is built from TRBV6-5 and TRBJ2-3; 7 bases line up with TRBD2. The CDR3 covers 16 residues. V lost 4 bases to trimming and J lost 2 bases; unmatched junction nucleotides: 9. Germline-derived CDR1 and CDR2 are MNHEY and SVGAGI. CDR3 protein: CASSSTGGSYTDTQYF. Written as DNA, the CDR3 is TGTGCCAGCAGTTCGACGGGAGGCAGTTACACAGATACGCAGTATTTT.

The rearrangement uses TRBV2 and TRBJ2-7; D gene unclear. Germline V CDR1 and CDR2: SNHLY, FYNNEI. This CDR3 spans 16 amino acids. Trimming pared 8 bases from V and 2 bases from J, leaving 22 bases between. In DNA form, the CDR3 reads TGTGCCAGCCCAAGGTTTTCTTACACCAGCCCCTACGAGCAGTACTTC. This codes for CASPRFSYTSPYEQYF.

As DNA, the CDR3 is TGTGCCAGCAGCCAACAGGGCCTTTCCTACGAGCAGTACTTC. Amino acids: CASSQQGLSYEQYF. V usage is TRBV11-3 and J usage is TRBJ2-7; weak D call: TRBD1 (6 bases). Germline-derived CDR1 and CDR2 are SGHNT and YENEEA. The CDR3 covers 14 residues. V dropped 5 bases and J dropped 1 base, with 12 bases sitting between them.

J is TRBJ2-4 and V is TRBV10-3; D remains unclear. V shed 2 bases and J shed 5 bases, with 7 bases lying between them. CDR1 is ENHRY and CDR2 is SYGVKD in the germline V gene. This CDR3 is built from 13 residues. The DNA for the CDR3 is TGTGCCATCAGTGAGAACCTTGAAAACATTCAGTACTTC. Its translation: CAISENLENIQYF.

As to this clone: Given the absence of the conserved phenylalanine or tryptophan at the CDR3 end, a read error is likely. The chain has TRBV19 and TRBJ2-7; 8 bases are shared with TRBD2. The CDR3 spans 15 residues. J was trimmed by 2 bases and V by 6 bases; bases with no gene match: 9. Looked up from germline, CDR1 is LNHDA and CDR2 is SQIVND (reference sequence). The CDR3 nucleotides are TGTGCCAGTAGCCCCGCGGCGGGAGGCCCCTACGAGCAGTACCTC. As protein: CASSPAAGGPYEQYL.

The chain carries TRBV1 and TRBJ2-4; TRBD2, the table's D call, was not compared with the DNA. TRBV1 is termed a pseudogene. The CDR3 runs 19 residues. CDR3 DNA sequence: TGCACCAGCAGCCAAGATTCAACGGGACTAGCGGCAGCCAAAAACATTCAGTACTTC. This codes for CTSSQDSTGLAAAKNIQYF.

The chain links TRBV6-5 to TRBJ2-1, with 8 bases aligning to TRBD1. CDR3 length equals 13 residues. V gave up 8 bases and J gave up 7 bases; unmatched junction bases: 7. Germline V gene data show CDR1 as MNHEY and CDR2 as SVGAGI. The CDR3 region has the DNA TGTGCCAGCCGGACAGGGCCTCGGAATGAGCAGTTCTTC. It specifies CASRTGPRNEQFF.

The sample holds a few counts of this clone. The chain couples TRBV18 to TRBJ1-4; D uncertain. The germline V and J ends were trimmed by 3 bases and 4 bases, with 12 bases remaining between them. This CDR3 comprises 15 residues. CDR1 KGHSH and CDR2 LQKENI come from the germline V gene. The CDR3 coding sequence is TGTGCCAGCTCACCTGGTATAGTGATTAATGAAAAACTGTTTTTT. Translating it yields CASSPGIVINEKLFF.

The genes are TRBV5-1 and TRBJ2-5; D is ambiguous. Between the trimmed V and J ends, which lost 4 bases and 3 bases, there was a span of 10 bases. The CDR3 runs to 13 residues. Germline CDR1 reads SGHRS; CDR2 reads YFSETQ. CDR3 DNA: TGCGCCAGCAGCCCGCAGGTTGAAGAGACCCAGTACTTC. Translation gives CASSPQVEETQYF.

The chain combines TRBV5-1 with TRBJ2-2; unclear D gene. CDR3 length: 14 residues. V lost 4 bases and J lost 4, with 11 bases in between. CDR1 and CDR2 (germline): SGHRS, YFSETQ. CDR3 residues: CASSPQSSTGELFF. In DNA, the CDR3 is TGCGCCAGCAGCCCTCAATCGAGCACCGGGGAGCTGTTTTTT.

This clone is a singleton in its sample. The chain combines TRBV6-5 with TRBJ2-3, with TRBD2 matching over 10 bases. CDR1 is MNHEY and CDR2 is SVGAGI in the germline V gene. Trimming at V came to 6 bases and at J to 4 bases, leaving 4 bases not matched to a gene. The CDR3 contains 14 residues. The CDR3 region is CASSLAGAADTQYF. In DNA form, the CDR3 reads TGTGCCAGCAGCCTAGCGGGAGCGGCAGATACGCAGTATTTT.

The CDR3 DNA sequence: TGTGCCAGCAGTTACTCAGGACCCGGGGGTACCTACGAGCAGTACTTC. The encoded protein is CASSYSGPGGTYEQYF. The V and J genes are TRBV6-5 and TRBJ2-7; maybe TRBD2 (6 bases). Germline V gene lookup returns CDR1 MNHEY and CDR2 SVGAGI. The CDR3 is 16 amino acids. V gave up 0 bases and J gave up 2 bases, with 14 bases separating them.

DNA for the CDR3: TGTGCCAGTAGTGCCGGACTAGCGGGACCCTACGAGCAGTACTTC. This encodes CASSAGLAGPYEQYF. The chain uses TRBV19 and TRBJ2-7; 12 bases map to TRBD2. Germline loops: CDR1 LNHDA, CDR2 SQIVND (reference sequence). Germline trimming cut 5 bases from V and 2 bases from J; bases unmatched to any gene: 4. The CDR3 length is 15 residues.

V and J are TRBV29-1 and TRBJ2-3, with D perhaps TRBD2 (6 bases). CDR3 length equals 14 residues. The V gene lost 4 bases and the J gene lost 1 base, with 12 bases spanning the gap. In germline, CDR1 is SQVTM, CDR2 ANQGSEA. The CDR3 sequence is CSVAPDYRTDTQYF. The CDR3 bases are TGCAGCGTTGCGCCGGACTACCGCACAGATACGCAGTATTTT.

This clone was seen more than once but under ten times. V and J are TRBV9 and TRBJ2-7; D possibly corresponds to TRBD1 (6 bases). CDR1 and CDR2 (germline): SGDLS, YYNGEE. V was cut by 7 bases and J by 3 bases, with 14 bases left in between. The CDR3 contains 13 residues. For the CDR3, the DNA is TGTGCCAGCTCTAGCAGGGGAGACTACGAGCAGTACTTC. Protein sequence: CASSSRGDYEQYF.

This sequence joins TRBV9 and TRBJ1-5; weak D call: TRBD1 (6 bases). V lost 2 bases to trimming and J lost 4 bases, with 7 bases between them. This CDR3 contains 13 residues. Per germline, CDR1 SGDLS and CDR2 YYNGEE. CDR3 loop: CASSVRGNQPQHF. The DNA for the CDR3 is TGTGCCAGCAGCGTCAGGGGAAATCAGCCCCAGCATTTT.

This clone has more than one count but fewer than ten. The chain is built from TRBV28 and TRBJ2-3; the D call may be TRBD1 or TRBD2 (5 bases each). Germline lookup yields CDR1 MDHEN and CDR2 SYDVKM. The length of the CDR3 is 16 residues. The V end was cut by 3 bases, the J end by 2 bases, with 15 bases between. CDR3 bases: TGTGCCAGCAGTTTGGGCAAGGGACCGATCACAGATACGCAGTATTTT. It is translated as CASSLGKGPITDTQYF.

The V call is TRBV19, the J call TRBJ1-5; no clear D. CDR1 and CDR2 from the germline V gene are LNHDA and SQIVND (reference sequence). CDR3 length: 15 residues. The V end lost 6 bases, the J end lost 0 bases, and 12 bases lay between the germline ends. The CDR3 nucleotides read TGTGCCAGTAGCCCGAGTCGGGGTAGCAATCAGCCCCAGCATTTT. Protein: CASSPSRGSNQPQHF. The whole variable domain, remainder taken from reference TRBV19 and TRBJ1-5, is DGGITQSPKYLFRKEGQNVTLSCEQNLNHDAMYWYRQDPGQGLRLIYYSQIVNDFQKGDIAEGYSVSREKKESFPLTVTSAQKNPTAFYLCASSPSRGSNQPQHFGDGTRLSIL.

The J gene is TRBJ2-7, the V gene TRBV28; a possible D gene is TRBD2 (5 bases). This CDR3 has 14 residues. Germline V gene sequence: CDR1 MDHEN, CDR2 SYDVKM. V dropped 5 bases and J dropped 3 bases, with 14 bases sitting between them. CDR3 coding DNA: TGTGCCAGCAGTCTTCTGGACTGGGGCTACGAGCAGTACTTC. Protein sequence: CASSLLDWGYEQYF.

The chain carries TRBV6-5 and TRBJ2-7; D remains ambiguous. The CDR3 totals 13 residues. V shed 7 bases and J shed 2 bases, with 12 bases lying between them. Germline V gives CDR1 MNHEY, CDR2 SVGAGI. Here the CDR3 reads CASTRAGAYEQYF. For the CDR3, the DNA is TGTGCCAGCACCCGGGCCGGTGCCTACGAGCAGTACTTC.

This chain uses TRBV27 with TRBJ2-7; the D gene is possibly TRBD2 (6 bases). Trimming left V 7 bases short and J 4 bases short, with 23 bases between. Germline CDR1 reads MNHEY; CDR2 reads SMNVEV (reference sequence). The CDR3 runs 16 residues. Here the CDR3 reads CASIPTSVGGYYEQYF. DNA of the CDR3: TGTGCCAGCATCCCGACAAGTGTGGGAGGTTATTACGAGCAGTACTTC.

In DNA form, the CDR3 reads TGTGCCAGCAGCATCGGGAGGGCGGGGGCAGATACGCAGTATTTT. This encodes CASSIGRAGADTQYF. The V and J genes are TRBV9 and TRBJ2-3, with 8 bases identical to TRBD2. Germline V gives CDR1 SGDLS, CDR2 YYNGEE. The length of the CDR3 is 15 residues. V lost 4 bases, J lost 4 bases, and 8 bases stayed unmatched.

This chain links TRBV27 with TRBJ1-1, with D possibly being TRBD1 (6 bases). Looked up from germline, CDR1 is MNHEY and CDR2 is SMNVEV (reference sequence). The length of the CDR3 is 14 residues. The V end was cut by 5 bases, the J end by 2 bases, with 12 bases between. The CDR3 spells CASSPRTANTEAFF. As DNA, the CDR3 is TGTGCCAGCAGTCCCCGGACAGCAAACACTGAAGCTTTCTTT.